A selection of T cell receptor beta chains follows, all from one sample in a study of blood T cell repertoires in COVID-19. Method: immunoSEQ multiplex PCR; TCRdb's copy keeps in-frame clones and lacks some. The table has roughly 220,000 clones, about 88% seen once; the top ten hold roughly a tenth. Sequencing used peripheral blood. Every receptor here comes from a woman aged 45 to 65 with COVID-19, enrolled during active disease. CDR3s include the opening cysteine and the closing phenylalanine or tryptophan. A D gene is named only where the DNA matches it firmly. For some rows the clone size is stated as once, few or many, or as a class when expanded; others skip it.

CASSQRWHDANYGYTF,TGTGCCAGCAGCCAGAGGTGGCATGATGCTAACTATGGCTACACCTTC,TRBV13,-,TRBJ1-2,-
CASSLVGLYTGELFF,TGCGCCAGCAGCTTGGTGGGCCTATACACCGGGGAGCTGTTTTTT,TRBV5-1,-,TRBJ2-2,-
CATSREIAGLDEQYF,TGTGCCACCAGCAGAGAAATAGCGGGCCTCGACGAGCAGTACTTC,TRBV15,TRBD2,TRBJ2-7,-
CASSVRRGFVGQGDSNQPQHF,TGTGCCAGCAGCGTTCGACGTGGGTTCGTGGGACAGGGAGATAGCAATCAGCCCCAGCATTTT,TRBV6-6,TRBD1,TRBJ1-5,-
CASSLGGVAGELFF,TGTGCCAGCAGCTTGGGAGGGGTCGCCGGGGAGCTGTTTTTT,TRBV11-3,TRBD2,TRBJ2-2,once
CASSPQGGGNTEAFF,TGTGCCAGCAGCCCTCAGGGGGGCGGGAACACTGAAGCTTTCTTT,TRBV9,TRBD1,TRBJ1-1,-
CASSSPWWAGQETQYF,TGTGCCAGCAGCTCTCCCTGGTGGGCAGGCCAAGAGACCCAGTACTTC,TRBV11-2,-,TRBJ2-5,-
CASRPSGQGITEAFF,TGTGCCAGCAGACCTTCGGGACAGGGGATCACTGAAGCTTTCTTT,TRBV6-2/TRBV6-3,TRBD1,TRBJ1-1,-
CASSQLGGVEESNVLTF,TGCGCCAGCAGCCAATTGGGCGGGGTGGAGGAGTCCAACGTCCTGACTTTC,TRBV4-1,-,TRBJ2-6,once
CASTPGFAGRSNIQYF,TGTGCCAGCACCCCTGGGTTTGCGGGGCGGTCGAACATTCAGTACTTC,TRBV28,-,TRBJ2-4,-
CASSGGTGELFF,TGTGCCAGCAGCGGAGGGACCGGGGAGCTGTTTTTT,TRBV9,-,TRBJ2-2,-
CATSRDRGSNEQFF,TGTGCCACCAGCAGAGATAGGGGGTCCAATGAGCAGTTCTTC,TRBV15,-,TRBJ2-1,-
CASSLARGAGTQYF,TGTGCCAGCAGCTTGGCCAGGGGTGCAGGCACCCAGTATTTT,TRBV5-6,-,TRBJ2-3,-
CASSGGLQGRTDTQYF,TGCGCCAGCAGTGGGGGGCTACAGGGACGCACAGATACGCAGTATTTT,TRBV10-1,-,TRBJ2-3,-
CASSSGVLSYEQYF,TGTGCCAGCAGTTCAGGGGTCCTATCCTACGAGCAGTACTTC,TRBV7-9,-,TRBJ2-7,few
CASSQEEAGVLSGANVLTF,TGCGCCAGCAGCCAAGAGGAAGCGGGGGTCCTCTCTGGGGCCAACGTCCTGACTTTC,TRBV4-1,TRBD2,TRBJ2-6,-
CSASYSSTDTQYF,TGCAGTGCTAGTTATAGCAGCACAGATACGCAGTATTTT,TRBV20-1,-,TRBJ2-3,-
CASSFRSGGEQYF,TGTGCCAGCAGTTTCCGGAGCGGGGGCGAGCAGTACTTC,TRBV12-3/TRBV12-4,TRBD2,TRBJ2-7,once
CASSDSRWGGTDTQYF,TGTGCCAGCAGTGACTCGCGATGGGGGGGCACAGATACGCAGTATTTT,TRBV6-4,-,TRBJ2-3,-
CASRNPAGEQFF,TGCGCCAGCAGAAACCCTGCGGGTGAGCAGTTCTTC,TRBV10-1,-,TRBJ2-1,-
CASTQPGRNEQFF,TGTGCCAGCACGCAGCCAGGGAGGAATGAGCAGTTCTTC,TRBV28,-,TRBJ2-1,-
CASSQYSGGMDTQYF,TGTGCCAGCAGCCAGTATAGCGGGGGGATGGATACGCAGTATTTT,TRBV5-4,TRBD2,TRBJ2-3,-
CASRWGHGNTIYF,TGTGCCAGTAGGTGGGGACACGGAAACACCATATATTTT,TRBV2,-,TRBJ1-3,many
CASSWSGQGSYNEQFF,TGTGCCAGCAGTTGGAGTGGACAGGGCTCCTACAATGAGCAGTTCTTC,TRBV27,TRBD1,TRBJ2-1,-
CATSDPFEGAFF,TGTGCCACCAGTGACCCTTTCGAGGGCGCTTTCTTT,TRBV24-1,-,TRBJ1-1,-
CASSPGQAVPEAFF,TGCGCCAGCAGCCCGGGACAGGCAGTCCCTGAAGCTTTCTTT,TRBV5-1,TRBD1,TRBJ1-1,-
CASRLFRGGGRETQYF,TGTGCCAGCAGACTGTTCCGGGGCGGGGGTAGGGAGACCCAGTACTTC,TRBV7-2,TRBD2,TRBJ2-5,-
CASSLPIRNTEAFF,TGTGCCAGCAGCCTTCCGATTAGAAACACTGAAGCTTTCTTT,TRBV7-2,-,TRBJ1-1,-
CASSPTGNQPQHF,TGTGCCAGCAGCCCGACAGGGAATCAGCCCCAGCATTTT,TRBV25-1,TRBD1,TRBJ1-5,few
CASRNTGNTIYF,TGTGCCAGCAGGAACACTGGAAACACCATATATTTT,TRBV28,-,TRBJ1-3,few
CASSVGRSGIEAFF,TGTGCCAGCAGCGTAGGAAGATCAGGGATTGAAGCTTTCTTT,TRBV9,-,TRBJ1-1,-
CASSLLDGTGAFF,TGTGCCAGCAGTCTTCTAGATGGGACTGGAGCTTTCTTT,TRBV12-3/TRBV12-4,-,TRBJ1-1,-
CASSPSSGNTIYF,TGTGCCAGCAGTCCCTCTTCTGGAAACACCATATATTTT,TRBV28,-,TRBJ1-3,-
CASSSDRPPGCEKLFF,TGTGCCAGCAGCTCCGATCGGCCCCCAGGTTGTGAAAAACTGTTTTTT,TRBV21-1,-,TRBJ1-4,-
CSASSQETQYF,TGCAGTGCTAGCAGTCAAGAGACCCAGTACTTC,TRBV20-1,-,TRBJ2-5,-
CASSEAEGQGFNEQYF,TGTGCCAGCAGTGAAGCAGAGGGACAGGGGTTCAACGAGCAGTACTTC,TRBV6-1,TRBD1,TRBJ2-7,-
CASSELLAFF,TGTGCCAGCAGTGAATTACTCGCTTTCTTT,TRBV2,-,TRBJ1-1,few
CASSPGLAGGEQYF,TGCGCCAGCAGCCCGGGACTAGCGGGGGGAGAGCAGTACTTC,TRBV10-2,TRBD2,TRBJ2-7,-
CASSLWKGMGLAGEGTDTQYF,TGTGCCAGCAGTTTATGGAAGGGCATGGGACTAGCAGGGGAGGGCACAGATACGCAGTATTTT,TRBV28,TRBD2,TRBJ2-3,-
CASSLQGINEKLFF,TGTGCCAGCAGCTTACAGGGAATTAATGAAAAACTGTTTTTT,TRBV7-8,-,TRBJ1-4,-
CASSDRGGYQETQYF,TGTGCCAGTAGTGATCGGGGAGGTTACCAAGAGACCCAGTACTTC,TRBV19,-,TRBJ2-5,-
CASRRDRGSGNTIYF,TGTGCCAGCCGCCGGGACAGGGGCTCTGGAAACACCATATATTTT,TRBV19,TRBD1,TRBJ1-3,-
CANGGANSNQPQHF,TGTGCCAACGGGGGGGCAAATAGCAATCAGCCCCAGCATTTT,TRBV28,-,TRBJ1-5,-
CAWSVQGTLYQETQYF,TGTGCCTGGAGTGTGCAGGGGACGTTGTACCAAGAGACCCAGTACTTC,TRBV30,-,TRBJ2-5,-
CASSIASRGALYNEQFF,TGTGCCAGTAGTATCGCCTCGCGGGGGGCCCTATACAATGAGCAGTTCTTC,TRBV19,TRBD2,TRBJ2-1,-
CASSPTRLAGGEQYF,TGTGCCAGCAGTCCCACTCGGCTAGCGGGGGGCGAGCAGTACTTC,TRBV27,TRBD2,TRBJ2-7,-
CASSYGLVPPHNEQFF,TGTGCCAGCAGCTACGGACTAGTCCCCCCCCACAATGAGCAGTTCTTC,TRBV3-1/TRBV3-2,TRBD2,TRBJ2-1,-
CASSLDGQGVTGELFF,TGCGCCAGCAGCTTGGACGGACAGGGGGTCACCGGGGAGCTGTTTTTT,TRBV5-1,TRBD1,TRBJ2-2,-
CASSPGLAIYEQYF,TGTGCCAGCAGTCCGGGACTAGCTATTTACGAGCAGTACTTC,TRBV6-5,TRBD2,TRBJ2-7,-